This T cell receptor (beta chain) was observed in a study of neurological immune-mediated disorders. MiXCR was run by TCRdb on the 5' RACE reads, yielding one entry per CDR3 protein. The sample contains about 62,000 distinct CDR3 sequences, more than 4% of which appear only once. The germline V gene encodes CDR1 WSHSY and CDR2 SAAADI. The CDR3 contains 13 residues. V shed 5 bases and J shed 5 bases, with 10 bases lying between them. This clonotype was detected ten times or more. Sequenced input: PBMCs. V gene TRBV10-2 combines with J gene TRBJ1-5; D remains unclear. The TCR was taken from a woman aged 45-65 years with multiple sclerosis. The chain's CDR3 is CASSNSGYQPQHF. In DNA form, the CDR3 reads TGCGCCAGCAGTAATTCGGGCTATCAGCCCCAGCATTTT.